This T cell receptor beta chain was sequenced for a study of blood T cell repertoires in COVID-19 (dated by TCRdb to about 2020). Broadly, across the study: Collaborator samples came from the United States, Italy and Spain and covered acute and convalescent phases of COVID-19. Where available, HLA class I and class II types were obtained from metadata supplied by the sample provider rather than from assay-based typing. The material from the prospective study consisted of cDNA or gDNA derived from T cells, B-cell-depleted T cells, or PBMCs. A de-identified subject ID, COVID-19 status, age in years and sex were almost always included in the sample metadata. The repertoires were released in a freely available public database meant as a resource for research on the immune response to SARS-CoV-2. Samples came from the ongoing ImmuneRACE study (first 160 participants) plus 1,254 subjects from 6 global collaborators. Subjects who had been exposed to COVID-19, were actively infected with it, or had recovered from it provided the deeply sampled blood TCRbeta repertoires that made up the dataset. Broad study findings and their caveats: How much clinical and demographic metadata was included differed by source and by participant, and the metadata was provided uncurated.

The immunoSEQ Assay, a bias-controlled multiplex PCR, was used to amplify TCRbeta CDR3 regions from genomic DNA. The source study handled its data this way. The number of nucleated cells in each sample was estimated from the amplification of reference gene primers within the assay. To quantify the absolute abundance of each unique TCRbeta CDR3 rearrangement, sequence reads were collapsed and filtered. For each sample, productive Simpson clonality was calculated as the square root of Simpson's diversity index across productive rearrangements. TCRdb provides this immuneACCESS table in a form limited to in-frame rearrangements. Some clones are lacking; in checked studies, under half of them reflect an unresolved V gene, and why the rest are absent is not known. V, J and clone size derive from that table, while D and trimming were established from the DNA sequence. This sample is represented by 110,000 to 150,000 clones; roughly 77% of them were singletons. The top ten clonotypes cover approximately 5% of the sample.

The CDR3 spans 14 residues, from the cysteine through the phenylalanine. The entry retains the CDR3 DNA only, 42 bases that are in frame from base 1. CDR1 and CDR2 are read off the germline V gene as MNHEY and SVGEGT. Cut back by 6 bases and 1 base, the V and J ends lie 10 bases apart. Remarks on this clone: What this receptor recognizes is not known. Base qualities are not recorded, but no much larger clone differs from it by a single base.

In Seattle, one collaborating source enrolled patients while the infection was active and tracked those patients longitudinally over the course of disease. Whole blood was collected in K2EDTA tubes by collaborating institutions according to the institutions' own protocols. For TCRbeta analysis, collaborators shipped samples in one of three forms: frozen whole blood, isolated PBMCs, or DNA extracted from either of those sample types. The chain joins TRBV6-2 or TRBV6-3 to TRBJ1-5; no confident D gene assignment can be made. The receptor was isolated from a woman between 65 and 79 years old with COVID-19, enrolled during active disease. Material: peripheral blood. In nucleotide form, the sequence is TGTGCCAGCAGCGGAGCAGCGAGCAATCAGCCCCAGCATTTT. The encoded protein is CASSGAASNQPQHF.